A selection of T cell receptor beta chains follows, all from one sample in a study of blood T cell repertoires in COVID-19. TCRdb's table, derived via immunoSEQ multiplex PCR, lists solely in-frame clones and lacks some. The repertoire holds 60,000 to 85,000 clones, with roughly 91% as singletons. The source material was peripheral blood. These TCRs come from a man aged 35-49 years with COVID-19, enrolled during active disease. Each CDR3 is given without its conserved first and last residue. D genes are given only for firm matches.

d_call	v_call	j_call	cdr3_aa
-	TRBV21-1	TRBJ2-7	ASSKSRGNEQY
-	TRBV7-9	TRBJ2-3	ASSKDRDGTDTQY
-	TRBV3-1/TRBV3-2	TRBJ2-7	ASSHGYEQY
TRBD2	TRBV4-2	TRBJ2-1	ASSPRSGLAGDNEQF
-	TRBV5-5	TRBJ1-5	ASSLVSDQPQH
TRBD1	TRBV30	TRBJ1-6	AWRHTGTANSPLH
-	TRBV30	TRBJ1-1	AWSVGPGNTEAF
-	TRBV5-4	TRBJ1-2	ASTLGAGSNYGYT
TRBD1	TRBV30	TRBJ2-7	AWRGPKPGQGFYEQY
-	TRBV14	TRBJ2-1	ASSPQGSNEQF
-	TRBV3-1/TRBV3-2	TRBJ2-7	ASSQAGGNYEQY
TRBD2	TRBV30	TRBJ2-3	AWSPRGTSSTDTQY
-	TRBV4-2	TRBJ1-1	ASSSSPGRETEAF
-	TRBV5-3	TRBJ1-5	ARSPPGQPQH
TRBD1	TRBV7-9	TRBJ2-1	ASSWTGSDYNEQF
-	TRBV7-8	TRBJ2-3	ASSPARRETDTQY
-	TRBV6-5	TRBJ2-3	ASWPSATDTQY
-	TRBV4-1	TRBJ1-1	ASSHPFERGGNTEAF
-	TRBV15	TRBJ1-6	ATSPRGSESPLH
-	TRBV27	TRBJ1-1	ASRVPGVTEAF
-	TRBV4-1	TRBJ1-3	ASSQGQENAGNTIY
TRBD2	TRBV2	TRBJ2-2	ASSVRGGEDTGELF
TRBD1	TRBV7-3	TRBJ2-2	ASSLFRESGQGNTGELF
-	TRBV30	TRBJ1-4	AWSPLSPSFQGEKLF
-	TRBV2	TRBJ1-2	AVLPQVALGGYT
TRBD1	TRBV5-4	TRBJ1-1	ASREGQGGTNTEAF
TRBD2	TRBV3-1/TRBV3-2	TRBJ2-1	ASRPGGLYNEQF
-	TRBV11-2	TRBJ2-7	ASSLRRVPYEQY
-	TRBV6-5	TRBJ2-2	ASSLAPNTGELF
-	TRBV6-6	TRBJ1-5	ASSYGDQPQH
TRBD2	TRBV30	TRBJ2-3	AWSKLAGGENTDTQY